A selection of T cell receptor beta chains follows, all from one sample in a study of early T cells in non-severe SARS-CoV-2 infection. TCRdb reanalysed the 5' RACE reads using MiXCR and keeps one entry per CDR3 protein. Here the sample spans some 66,000 distinct CDR3 sequences, roughly an eighth being singletons. Sequenced: whole blood. The receptors derive from an adult who was a healthcare worker with PCR-confirmed SARS-CoV-2 infection or an uninfected control (not recorded which). The CDR3 runs from the conserved cysteine through the conserved F or W. The D gene is left open where the match is weak. Part of the rows lack a size; the others show once, few, many or a class for expanded clones.

V	D	J	size	DNA	CDR3
TRBV12-3/TRBV12-4	-	TRBJ2-2	-	TGTGCCAGCAGAGTCGGGGAGGACACCGGGGAGCTGTTTTTT	CASRVGEDTGELFF
TRBV7-2	-	TRBJ1-2	-	TGTGCCAGCAGCTACGTGTATGGCTACACCTTC	CASSYVYGYTF
TRBV4-2	TRBD2	TRBJ2-1	-	TGTGCCAGCAGCCAAGAGACTAGCGGGAGCTCCTACAATGAGCAGTTCTTC	CASSQETSGSSYNEQFF
TRBV7-2	-	TRBJ2-7	many	TGTGCCAGCAGCTTAGACCACTACGAGCAGTACTTC	CASSLDHYEQYF
TRBV3-1	-	TRBJ1-1	-	TGTGCCAGCAGCCAACGTCAGGGGAACACTGAAGCTTTCTTT	CASSQRQGNTEAFF
TRBV9	-	TRBJ1-2	-	TGTGCCAGCACCTTACCACGGTATGGCTACACCTTC	CASTLPRYGYTF
TRBV19	-	TRBJ2-1	few	TGTGCCAGTAGTATCATCGATGAGCAGTTCTTC	CASSIIDEQFF
TRBV20-1	-	TRBJ1-1	many	TGCAGTGCTAGAGATCCACTGAACACTGAAGCTTTCTTT	CSARDPLNTEAFF
TRBV11-2	-	TRBJ2-7	many	TGTGCCAGCAGCTTAGACTATTCAGGGGACTACGAGCAGTACTTC	CASSLDYSGDYEQYF
TRBV2	-	TRBJ2-7	few	TGTGCCAGCAGTGGGGAATACGAGCAGTACTTC	CASSGEYEQYF
TRBV7-8	TRBD1	TRBJ2-7	many	TGTGCCAGCAGCCAGGACAGGGGTGGTGAGCAGTACTTC	CASSQDRGGEQYF
TRBV11-2	TRBD2	TRBJ2-1	many	TGTGCCAGCAGCTTAGGTCCCGGGACTAGCGGATACAATGAGCAGTTCTTC	CASSLGPGTSGYNEQFF
TRBV5-1	-	TRBJ2-5	-	TGCGCCAGCGGATTAAAAGAGACCCAGTACTTC	CASGLKETQYF
TRBV5-4	-	TRBJ2-5	-	TGTGCCAGCAGCACTGGGGCCTTACAAGAGACCCAGTACTTC	CASSTGALQETQYF
TRBV20-1	TRBD2	TRBJ2-7	-	TGCAGTGCTAAAATCGGACTAGCGGGACCCTACGAGCAGTACTTC	CSAKIGLAGPYEQYF
TRBV23-1	-	TRBJ2-1	few	TGCGCCAGCAAACCTAGACCGGAGTGGGGCTCCTACAATGAGCAGTTCTTC	CASKPRPEWGSYNEQFF
TRBV6-5	-	TRBJ2-1	many	TGTGCCAGCAGTTACTCGAGGTCACTTATAGGGCTGGGGAAAGGGGAGCAGTTCTTC	CASSYSRSLIGLGKGEQFF
TRBV6-5	-	TRBJ1-3	many	TGTGCCAGCCATGGTATCCGGGGACCCTCTGGAAACACCATATATTTT	CASHGIRGPSGNTIYF
TRBV4-1	-	TRBJ2-3	-	TGCGCCAGCAGCCAGATAGCGTGGACTAGCACAGATACGCAGTATTTT	CASSQIAWTSTDTQYF
TRBV11-2	TRBD1	TRBJ1-2	few	TGTGCCAGCAGCTTAGATTCCGGGACAGGGGTCTATGGCTACACCTTC	CASSLDSGTGVYGYTF
TRBV4-1	-	TRBJ1-1	-	TGCGCCAGCAGCCAAGAATCATCGGTGGTGGCAGGGAAGGAAGCTTTCTTT	CASSQESSVVAGKEAFF
TRBV4-2	-	TRBJ1-2	-	TGTGCCAGCAGCCAAGACAGGGCCGTTAACTATGGCTACACCTTC	CASSQDRAVNYGYTF
TRBV6-5	TRBD1	TRBJ2-7	many	TGTGCCAGCAGTCCGGACAGGGTCCGATGGATGCAGTACTTC	CASSPDRVRWMQYF
TRBV5-1	TRBD2	TRBJ2-7	-	TGCGCCAGCAGCCGAACCGGGACTAGCAACGAGCAGTACTTC	CASSRTGTSNEQYF
TRBV7-9	TRBD1	TRBJ1-1	few	TGTGCCAGCAGTTTACAGGGGGCGCGCACTGAAGCTTTCTTT	CASSLQGARTEAFF
TRBV29-1	TRBD1	TRBJ1-1	many	TGCAGCGTTTGGACAGGGGTGAACACTGAAGCTTTCTTT	CSVWTGVNTEAFF
TRBV29-1	-	TRBJ1-2	many	TGCAGCGTTGAGGACGCTGGGGGCTACACCTTC	CSVEDAGGYTF
TRBV15	-	TRBJ1-5	many	TGTGCCACCAGCAGAGAGCGGGGAGGGAGTCAGCCCCAGCATTTT	CATSRERGGSQPQHF
TRBV7-9	-	TRBJ1-2	few	TGTGCCAGCAGCTCCTGGGACGGCGGCTACACCTTC	CASSSWDGGYTF
TRBV20-1	-	TRBJ2-5	many	TGCAGTGCTAGACAGGTGGGATCCCCCTACCAAGAGACCCAGTACTTC	CSARQVGSPYQETQYF
TRBV6-6	-	TRBJ1-6	-	TGTGCCAGCAGTTCATCCAGCTCCTATAATTCACCCCTCCACTTT	CASSSSSSYNSPLHF
TRBV5-5	TRBD1	TRBJ2-2	few	TGTGCCAGCAGCAGGGGGCTTGAGAACACCGGGGAGCTGTTTTTT	CASSRGLENTGELFF
TRBV6-2/TRBV6-3	TRBD2	TRBJ2-1	few	TGTGCCAGCAGCCAAGGGACTAGCGACTACAATGAGCAGTTCTTC	CASSQGTSDYNEQFF
TRBV7-8	-	TRBJ2-5	few	TGTGCCAGCAGCATGGGTAGGACCCAGTACTTC	CASSMGRTQYF
TRBV27	-	TRBJ2-7	-	TGTGCCAGCCCTGGATGGGTCGAGCAGTACTTC	CASPGWVEQYF
TRBV6-6	TRBD1	TRBJ2-7	many	TGTGCCAGCAGTTCGTCGACAGGGGGCGGCTACGAGCAGTACTTC	CASSSSTGGGYEQYF
TRBV7-2	-	TRBJ2-2	many	TGTGCCAGCAGCTTGATGGGGCCCACCGGGGAGCTGTTTTTT	CASSLMGPTGELFF
TRBV15	-	TRBJ1-6	many	TGTGCCACCAGCAGAGAGACCCTAGACTACTCACCCCTCCACTTT	CATSRETLDYSPLHF
TRBV12-3/TRBV12-4	-	TRBJ1-3	many	TGTGCCAGCAAACAGTCTCACTCTGGAAACACCATATATTTT	CASKQSHSGNTIYF
TRBV7-3	TRBD2	TRBJ2-3	many	TGTGCCAGCAGCTTTAGCGGGATCCCAGCAGATACGCAGTATTTT	CASSFSGIPADTQYF
TRBV7-2	TRBD1	TRBJ2-1	many	TGTGCCAGCAGCTCACCAGACAGGGACGTTGAGCAGTTCTTC	CASSSPDRDVEQFF
TRBV6-6	-	TRBJ2-2	few	TGTGCCAGCAGTTACCGAGGAGCGAACACCGGGGAGCTGTTTTTT	CASSYRGANTGELFF
TRBV7-9	-	TRBJ1-4	many	TGTGCCAGCAGTTCGGGGACCTCGAATGAAAAACTGTTTTTT	CASSSGTSNEKLFF
TRBV11-2	-	TRBJ1-1	many	TGTGCCAGCAGCTTAGAATGGGGACAAATGAACACTGAAGCTTTCTTT	CASSLEWGQMNTEAFF